Below are 31 T cell receptor beta chains sequenced from a single sample in a study of CD8+CD57+ T cells in acquired aplastic anemia. The use of genomic DNA as template underpinned the TCR beta VDJ and CDR3 profiling. TCRdb re-analysed the reads in MiXCR, keeping a single row per CDR3 protein. The sample carries 200,000 to 300,000 distinct CDR3 sequences, approximately 45% recorded once. It was patients with CD8+CD57+ cell expansion by flow cytometry who were chosen for sequencing. The sequenced material came from sorted CD4+, CD8+, or CD8+CD57+ T cells (not recorded which) from PBMCs. Receptors originate from a human donor with aplastic anemia.

The chain combines TRBV14 with TRBJ2-5, with D maybe TRBD2 (5 bases). Germline loops: CDR1 SGHDN, CDR2 FVKESK. V was clipped by 3 bases and J by 2 bases, with 7 bases between them. CDR3 length: 13 amino acids. The CDR3: CASSHAGQETQYF. CDR3 coding DNA: TGTGCCAGCAGCCACGCGGGTCAAGAGACCCAGTACTTC.

The CDR3 coding sequence is TGTGCCAGTAGGCACGGGACAGGGGGCGGCTACACCTTC. As protein: CASRHGTGGGYTF. The rearrangement joins TRBV19 to TRBJ1-2; 12 bases agree with TRBD1. The CDR3 contains 13 residues. The ends lost 6 bases at V and 8 bases at J; junction bases unmatched: 4. Germline V gene lookup returns CDR1 LNHDA and CDR2 SQIVND (reference sequence). The full variable domain, completed using reference TRBV19 and TRBJ1-2, is DGGITQSPKYLFRKEGQNVTLSCEQNLNHDAMYWYRQDPGQGLRLIYYSQIVNDFQKGDIAEGYSVSREKKESFPLTVTSAQKNPTAFYLCASRHGTGGGYTFGSGTRLTVV.

This clonotype showed up just once. This chain uses TRBV20-1 with TRBJ2-7; TRBD1 agrees at 10 bases. The J call may be faulty, since TRBJ2-5 better matches the DNA end. CDR1 is DFQATT, CDR2 SNEGSKA, per germline (reference sequence). The CDR3 is 16 residues long. CDR3 sequence reads: CSASPGTGEGQETQYF. The CDR3 DNA reads TGCAGTGCTAGTCCCGGGACAGGGGAGGGCCAAGAGACCCAGTACTTC.

The chain uses TRBV6-1 and TRBJ2-6; D is uncertain. Trimming took off 7 bases at V and 0 bases at J, with 13 bases between the two ends. CDR1 and CDR2 (germline): MNHNS, SASEGT. The CDR3 sequence is 16 residues long. The CDR3 sequence: CASTQIGGSGANVLTF. In DNA, the CDR3 is TGTGCCAGCACGCAAATTGGTGGCTCTGGGGCCAACGTCCTGACTTTC.

This clonotype has at least ten counts. The chain combines TRBV7-9 with TRBJ2-3; D might be TRBD2 (6 bases). V lost 6 bases, J lost 5 bases, and 24 bases lay in between. Germline-derived CDR1 and CDR2 are SEHNR and FQNEAQ (reference sequence). The CDR3 is 17 amino acids. This CDR3 reads CASSNPPDGSYGDTQYF. The CDR3 region has the DNA TGTGCCAGCAGTAACCCGCCAGACGGGAGTTATGGAGATACGCAGTATTTT.

This chain links TRBV15 with TRBJ2-3; 10 bases line up with TRBD2. Trimming at V came to 3 bases and at J to 4 bases, leaving 13 bases not matched to a gene. The CDR3 covers 18 residues. CDR1 is LNHNV, CDR2 YYDKDF, per germline (reference sequence). The CDR3 spells CATSSSTGTSAVADTQYF. DNA for the CDR3: TGTGCCACCAGCAGTTCGACCGGGACTAGCGCGGTTGCAGATACGCAGTATTTT.

This clonotype was picked up many times. The chain joins TRBV9 to TRBJ2-1; tentative D call: TRBD1 (5 bases). The germline V gene encodes CDR1 SGDLS and CDR2 YYNGEE. This CDR3 comprises 15 residues. V lost 0 bases and J lost 4, with 11 bases in between. The CDR3 sequence is CASSVGTGLYNEQFF. CDR3 bases: TGTGCCAGCAGCGTAGGAACAGGTCTTTACAATGAGCAGTTCTTC.

This clonotype was seen many times. The genes are TRBV19 and TRBJ2-7; TRBD1 is a possible D gene (5 bases). The CDR3 is 12 amino acids. The V end was cut by 6 bases, the J end by 7 bases, with 13 bases between. Germline loops: CDR1 LNHDA, CDR2 SQIVND (reference sequence). The CDR3 coding sequence is TGTGCCAGTAGGGCAGGGCTGGAGGAGCAGTACTTC. Its protein product is CASRAGLEEQYF.

V gene TRBV29-1 combines with J gene TRBJ2-7; possibly TRBD2 for D (6 bases). The germline V gene encodes CDR1 SQVTM and CDR2 ANQGSEA. Trimming removed 3 bases from V and 6 bases from J, with 15 bases in between. This CDR3 has 13 residues. CDR3 loop: CSVEASAFGEQYF. The CDR3 DNA is TGCAGCGTTGAGGCTAGCGCGTTCGGCGAGCAGTACTTC.

This clonotype was seen repeatedly, ten times or more. This chain joins TRBV6-4 and TRBJ2-1; 11 positions agree with TRBD2. J lost 4 bases, V lost 4 bases, and 6 bases had no gene match. The CDR3 is 16 amino acids. Germline CDR1 and CDR2: MRHNA and SNTAGT. The CDR3, as DNA: TGTGCCAGCAGTGTTTCCGGGACTAGCGGTTACAATGAGCAGTTCTTC. Its protein is CASSVSGTSGYNEQFF.

This clonotype appeared once. The chain links TRBV7-2 to TRBJ2-6; 10 positions match TRBD2. The germline gives CDR1 SGHTA, CDR2 FQGNSA. CDR3 length: 17 residues. V trimming: 5 bases; J trimming: 2 bases; junction bases outside the gene matches: 6. As DNA, the CDR3 is TGTGCCAGCAGCCTCCGGCTAGCGGGGGCTGGGGCCAACGTCCTGACTTTC. This translates into CASSLRLAGAGANVLTF.

This clonotype was seen many times. This chain joins TRBV29-1 and TRBJ2-1, with TRBD2 matching 7 bases. CDR1 is SQVTM and CDR2 is ANQGSEA in the germline V gene. The CDR3 has 15 amino acids. Trimming took 1 base from V and 14 from J; bases not matched to a gene: 17. The CDR3 DNA follows: TGCAGCGTTGAAGGGGGGGGGGGGTCCGATTTGTTGGAGTTCTTC. This encodes CSVEGGGGSDLLEFF.

A remark on this clonotype: This clone may be a read error of a much larger clone one base away. The chain links TRBV7-9 to TRBJ2-1; D uncertain. Looked up from germline, CDR1 is SEHNR and CDR2 is FQNEAQ (reference sequence). Trimming stripped 5 bases from V and 3 bases from J, with 17 bases between. The CDR3 covers 16 residues. CDR3 coding DNA: TGTGCCAGCAGCCCCCCCGAGAGGAGCTTCTACAATGAGCAGTTCTTC. Protein sequence: CASSPPERSFYNEQFF.

V gene TRBV7-9 combines with J gene TRBJ2-5; TRBD1 is a possible D gene (6 bases). V was trimmed by 8 bases and J by 5 bases, leaving 15 bases between them. This CDR3 region has 13 residues. Germline V gene lookup returns CDR1 SEHNR and CDR2 FQNEAQ (reference sequence). As DNA, the CDR3 is TGTGCCAGCCCCGGCAGGGGACCGGAGACCCAGTACTTC. It encodes CASPGRGPETQYF.

This clonotype was counted ten times or more. This chain links TRBV7-2 with TRBJ1-3, with D uncertain. Germline V gene data show CDR1 as SGHTA and CDR2 as FQGNSA. V gave up 3 bases and J gave up 8 bases, with 2 bases separating them. The CDR3 contains 10 residues. Written as DNA, the CDR3 is TGTGCCAGCAGCTTTGACACCATATATTTT. Encoded protein: CASSFDTIYF. Together with reference TRBV7-2 and TRBJ1-3, the CDR3 gives the full variable domain: GAGVSQSPSNKVTEKGKDVELRCDPISGHTALYWYRQSLGQGLEFLIYFQGNSAPDKSGLPSDRFSAERTGGSVSTLTIQRTQQEDSAVYLCASSFDTIYFGEGSWLTVV.

This clonotype was found many times. The V and J genes are TRBV7-6 and TRBJ1-3; D is perhaps TRBD1 (5 bases). The CDR3 runs 19 residues. Germline V gene lookup returns CDR1 SGHVS and CDR2 FNYEAQ. The V gene lost 5 bases and the J gene lost 2 bases, with 25 bases spanning the gap. CDR3 protein: CASSPQKRTLADPGNTIYF. CDR3 nucleotide sequence: TGTGCCAGCAGCCCCCAAAAGAGGACACTGGCAGACCCTGGAAACACCATATATTTT.

This clonotype showed up many times. This chain links TRBV29-1 with TRBJ2-5; the D is unclear. CDR3 length: 14 amino acids. Trimming cost V 5 bases and J 0 bases, with 13 bases left between them. Germline V CDR1 and CDR2: SQVTM, ANQGSEA. The CDR3 sequence is CSVKRLSNQETQYF. The CDR3 DNA reads TGCAGCGTTAAGAGATTGTCGAACCAAGAGACCCAGTACTTC.

The chain links TRBV24-1 to TRBJ1-6; D is perhaps TRBD1 (6 bases). CDR3 length: 13 amino acids. Germline V gene sequence: CDR1 KGHDR, CDR2 SFDVKD. The V end was cut by 5 bases, the J end by 6 bases, with 7 bases between. CDR3 DNA sequence: TGTGCCACCAGTGGAGGGGGTAATTCACCCCTCCACTTT. It encodes CATSGGGNSPLHF.

This clonotype appeared many times. The V call is TRBV7-9, the J call TRBJ2-5; D is unresolved. There are 14 residues in the CDR3. V lost 2 bases and J 7 bases, leaving 14 bases between the germline ends. CDR1 is SEHNR and CDR2 is FQNEAQ in the germline V gene (reference sequence). The CDR3 region is CASSLFGEDGTQYF. CDR3 DNA: TGTGCCAGCAGCTTATTTGGGGAAGACGGGACCCAGTACTTC.

This rearrangement joins TRBV7-3 to TRBJ2-1; 12 bases line up with TRBD2. CDR1 and CDR2 (germline): SGHTA, FQGTGA. The CDR3 has 16 residues. J gave up 4 bases and V 6 bases, and 7 bases lay outside the gene matches. CDR3 sequence: CASRTTSGGDYNEQFF. The CDR3 region has the DNA TGTGCCAGCAGAACGACTAGCGGGGGAGATTACAATGAGCAGTTCTTC.

V gene TRBV5-1 combines with J gene TRBJ2-5; the D gene could be TRBD1 or TRBD2 (5 bases each). The CDR3 sequence is 14 residues long. Germline lookup yields CDR1 SGHRS and CDR2 YFSETQ. Between the trimmed V and J ends, which lost 3 bases and 9 bases, there was a span of 18 bases. Here the CDR3 DNA reads TGCGCCAGCAGCTCTTCCGGGGACCTAGTGTCCCAGTACTTC. Translation: CASSSSGDLVSQYF.

On this clonotype itself: The conserved closing phenylalanine or tryptophan is absent in this CDR3, likely reflecting a read error. This chain connects TRBV19 to TRBJ1-1; 9 bases agree with TRBD1. This CDR3 has 13 residues. V shed 6 bases and J 8 bases; nucleotides not matched to a gene: 7. Germline values: CDR1 LNHDA, CDR2 SQIVND (reference sequence). CDR3 sequence: CASRGQGFIEAFL. Written as DNA, the CDR3 is TGTGCCAGTAGAGGACAGGGGTTCATCGAAGCTTTCCTT.

This clonotype was picked up a small number of times. The chain recombines TRBV10-3 with TRBJ2-7, with D perhaps assigned TRBD1 or TRBD2 (5 bases each). This CDR3 has 13 amino acids. Trimming removed 2 bases from V and 4 bases from J, with 9 bases in between. Germline values: CDR1 ENHRY, CDR2 SYGVKD. The CDR3 reads CAISEMGEYEQYF. As DNA, the CDR3 is TGTGCCATCAGTGAGATGGGGGAATACGAGCAGTACTTC.

This clonotype occurred many times. The V gene is TRBV10-1, the J gene TRBJ2-3, with D perhaps assigned TRBD1 or TRBD2 (5 bases each). Trimming pared 1 base from V and 0 bases from J, leaving 8 bases between. Germline CDR1 is WNHNN and CDR2 is SYGVQD (reference sequence). This CDR3 region has 15 residues. CDR3 in amino acids: CASSELGRSTDTQYF. The CDR3 DNA is TGCGCCAGCAGTGAGTTGGGACGGAGCACAGATACGCAGTATTTT.

This rearrangement joins TRBV5-6 to TRBJ2-6, with no clear D. This CDR3 is built from 17 residues. The germline V gene has CDR1 SGHDT and CDR2 YYEEEE. V was cut by 3 bases and J by 0 bases, with 13 bases left in between. The CDR3 region has the DNA TGTGCCAGCAGCTCCTGGGTGGGAACCTCTGGGGCCAACGTCCTGACTTTC. This codes for CASSSWVGTSGANVLTF.

About this clonotype itself: A junction end diverges from the germline sequence, so it may reflect a read error. This rearrangement joins TRBV7-2 to TRBJ1-3, with D maybe TRBD1 (5 bases). Germline V gene data show CDR1 as SGHTA and CDR2 as FQGNSA. The CDR3 spans 14 residues. The CDR3 DNA follows: TGTGCCAGCAGCTGCGGGACCGCGGGGAACACCATGTATTTT. This sequence encodes CASSCGTAGNTMYF.

CDR3 bases: TGCAGCGTTGAAAAGAGAGGGAACACTGAAGCTTTCTTT. Translating gives CSVEKRGNTEAFF. The rearrangement uses TRBV29-1 and TRBJ1-1, with D unclear. The V gene's germline CDR1 is SQVTM and CDR2 ANQGSEA. The germline V and J ends were trimmed by 2 bases and 1 base, with 8 bases remaining between them. This CDR3 has 13 amino acids.

This clonotype was counted ten times or more. The chain employs TRBV12-3 or TRBV12-4 and TRBJ2-1; the match to TRBD2 covers 13 bases. V lost 5 bases to trimming and J lost 9 bases; unmatched junction nucleotides: 4. The CDR3 is 14 residues long. CDR3 DNA: TGTGCCAGCAGTGGCGGACTAGCGGGAGTTGAGCAGTTCTTC. Translation: CASSGGLAGVEQFF.

Comments on this clonotype: With a much larger clone just one base away, this may be a read error. The conserved phenylalanine or tryptophan is not found at the CDR3 terminus, so this likely reflects a read error. The chain employs TRBV7-9 and TRBJ2-7, with a tentative D call TRBD2 (7 bases). CDR1 is SEHNR and CDR2 is FQNEAQ in the germline V gene (reference sequence). CDR3 length: 17 amino acids. Trimming took off 0 bases at V and 2 bases at J, with 17 bases between the two ends. This CDR3 reads CASSLAEGGGTPYEQYL. The CDR3, as DNA: TGTGCCAGCAGCTTAGCGGAGGGGGGGGGTACCCCCTACGAGCAGTACCTC.

This clonotype came up once. This could be a read error, since a much larger clone is one nucleotide away. The conserved closing phenylalanine or tryptophan is absent in this CDR3, likely reflecting a read error. The V gene is TRBV5-1, the J gene TRBJ1-1; no definite D call. The germline V gene encodes CDR1 SGHRS and CDR2 YFSETQ. This CDR3 spans 15 amino acids. Between the trimmed V and J ends, which lost 2 bases and 0 bases, there was a span of 11 bases. CDR3 coding DNA: TGCGCCAGCAGCTTTGTAGGTGGCATGAACACTGAAGCTTTCTCT. Translated: CASSFVGGMNTEAFS.

In its sample, this clonotype was seen a few times. This chain connects TRBV6-1 to TRBJ2-5; the match to TRBD2 covers 7 bases. This CDR3 region has 15 residues. V shed 6 bases, J shed 1 base, and the junction held 8 bases outside the gene matches. Germline assignment: CDR1 MNHNS and CDR2 SASEGT. CDR3 sequence (DNA): TGTGCCAGCAGGGAACTTCTAGCGGTCCAAGAGACCCAGTACTTC. Translation: CASRELLAVQETQYF.